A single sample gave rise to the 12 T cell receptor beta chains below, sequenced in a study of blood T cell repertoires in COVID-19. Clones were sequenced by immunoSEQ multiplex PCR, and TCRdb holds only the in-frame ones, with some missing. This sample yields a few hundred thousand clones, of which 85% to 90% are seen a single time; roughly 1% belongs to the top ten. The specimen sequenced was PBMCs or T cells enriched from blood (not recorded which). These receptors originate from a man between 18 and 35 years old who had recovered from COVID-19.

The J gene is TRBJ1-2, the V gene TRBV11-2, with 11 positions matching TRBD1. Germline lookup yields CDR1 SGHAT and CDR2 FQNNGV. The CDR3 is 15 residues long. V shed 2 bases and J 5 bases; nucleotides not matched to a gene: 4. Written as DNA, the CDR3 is TGTGCCAGCAGCTTATCGGACAGGGGGCTATATGGCTACACCTTC. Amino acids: CASSLSDRGLYGYTF.

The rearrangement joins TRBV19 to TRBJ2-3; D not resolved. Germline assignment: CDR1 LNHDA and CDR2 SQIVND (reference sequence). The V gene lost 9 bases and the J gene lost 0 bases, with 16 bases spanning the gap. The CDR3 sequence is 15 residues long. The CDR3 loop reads CASTENGYSTDTQYF. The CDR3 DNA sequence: TGTGCCAGCACGGAGAACGGGTATAGCACAGATACGCAGTATTTT.

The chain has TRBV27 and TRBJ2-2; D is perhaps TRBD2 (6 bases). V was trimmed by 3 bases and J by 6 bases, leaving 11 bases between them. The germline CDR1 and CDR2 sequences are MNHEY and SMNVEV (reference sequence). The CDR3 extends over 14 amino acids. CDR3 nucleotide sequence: TGTGCCAGCAGTTTCTCTGCGGGATCCGGGGAGCTGTTTTTT. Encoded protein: CASSFSAGSGELFF.

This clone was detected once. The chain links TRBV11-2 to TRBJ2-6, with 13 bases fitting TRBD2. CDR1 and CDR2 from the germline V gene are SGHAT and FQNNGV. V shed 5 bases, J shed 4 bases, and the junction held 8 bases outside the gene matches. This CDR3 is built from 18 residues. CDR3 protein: CASSRLAGGLGGANVLTF. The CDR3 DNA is TGTGCCAGCAGCCGACTAGCGGGAGGCCTGGGAGGGGCCAACGTCCTGACTTTC.

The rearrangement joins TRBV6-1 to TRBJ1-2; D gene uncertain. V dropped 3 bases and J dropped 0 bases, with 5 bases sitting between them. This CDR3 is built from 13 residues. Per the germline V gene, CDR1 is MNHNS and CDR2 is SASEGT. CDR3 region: CASSDPSNYGYTF. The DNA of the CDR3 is TGTGCCAGCAGTGATCCCTCTAACTATGGCTACACCTTC.

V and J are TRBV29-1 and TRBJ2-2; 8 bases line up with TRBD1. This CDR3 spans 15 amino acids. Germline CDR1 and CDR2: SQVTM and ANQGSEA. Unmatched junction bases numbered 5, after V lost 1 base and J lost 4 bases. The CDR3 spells CSVEGPGGLTGELFF. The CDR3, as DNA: TGCAGCGTTGAAGGTCCAGGGGGCCTCACCGGGGAGCTGTTTTTT.

The CDR3 spells CASSPGTGGFYSNQPQHF. CDR3 DNA: TGTGCCAGCAGTCCCGGGACAGGGGGCTTCTATAGCAATCAGCCCCAGCATTTT. The chain couples TRBV21-1 to TRBJ1-5; the table's D call TRBD1 went unverified against the DNA. TRBV21-1 is a documented pseudogene. This CDR3 is built from 18 residues.

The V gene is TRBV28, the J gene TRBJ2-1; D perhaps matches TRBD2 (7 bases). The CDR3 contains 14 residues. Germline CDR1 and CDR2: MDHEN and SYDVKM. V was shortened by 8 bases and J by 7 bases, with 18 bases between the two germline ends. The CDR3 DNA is TGTGCCAGCCGGGGGGCAGGGGTTTGGAATGAGCAGTTCTTC. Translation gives CASRGAGVWNEQFF.

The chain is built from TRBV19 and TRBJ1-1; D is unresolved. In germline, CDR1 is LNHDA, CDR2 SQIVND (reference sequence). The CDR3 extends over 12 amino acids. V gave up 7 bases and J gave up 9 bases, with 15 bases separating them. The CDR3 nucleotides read TGTGCCAGTAATCGGGGTTTAATGAAAGCTTTCTTT. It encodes CASNRGLMKAFF.

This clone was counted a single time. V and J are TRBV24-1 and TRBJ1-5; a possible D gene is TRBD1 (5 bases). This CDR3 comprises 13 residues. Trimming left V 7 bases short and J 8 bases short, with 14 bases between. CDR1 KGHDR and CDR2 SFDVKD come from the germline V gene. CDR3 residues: CATSPSSGEPQHF. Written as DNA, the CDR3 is TGTGCCACCAGCCCCTCTTCGGGGGAGCCCCAGCATTTT.

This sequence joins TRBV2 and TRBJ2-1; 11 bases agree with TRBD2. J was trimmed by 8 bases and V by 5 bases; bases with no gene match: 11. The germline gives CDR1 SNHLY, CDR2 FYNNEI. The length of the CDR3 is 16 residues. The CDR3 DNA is TGTGCCAGCAGTAAACCCTCCGGGACTAGCGGCGATGAGCAGTTCTTC. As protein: CASSKPSGTSGDEQFF.

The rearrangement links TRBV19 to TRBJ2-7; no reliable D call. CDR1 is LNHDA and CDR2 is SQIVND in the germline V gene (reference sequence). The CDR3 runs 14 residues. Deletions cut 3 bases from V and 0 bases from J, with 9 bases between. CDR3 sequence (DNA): TGTGCCAGTAGTATCCTTCCCAGCTCCTACGAGCAGTACTTC. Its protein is CASSILPSSYEQYF.